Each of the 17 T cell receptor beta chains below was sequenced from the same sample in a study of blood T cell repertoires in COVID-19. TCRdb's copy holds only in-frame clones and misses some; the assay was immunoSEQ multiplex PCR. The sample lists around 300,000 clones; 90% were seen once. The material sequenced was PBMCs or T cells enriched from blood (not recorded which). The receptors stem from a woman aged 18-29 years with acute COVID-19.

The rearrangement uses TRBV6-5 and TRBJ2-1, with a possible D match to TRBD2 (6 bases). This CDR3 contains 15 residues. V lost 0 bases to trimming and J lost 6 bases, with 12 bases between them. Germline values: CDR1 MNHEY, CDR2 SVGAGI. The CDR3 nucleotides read TGTGCCAGCAGTTACTCGGGGAGGCGACCCAATGAGCAGTTCTTC. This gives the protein CASSYSGRRPNEQFF.

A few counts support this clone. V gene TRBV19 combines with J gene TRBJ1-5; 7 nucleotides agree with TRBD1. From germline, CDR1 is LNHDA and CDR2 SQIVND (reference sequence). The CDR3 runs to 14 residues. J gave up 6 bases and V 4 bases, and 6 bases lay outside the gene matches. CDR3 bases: TGTGCCAGTAGTAGGGCAGGGGGAAGTCAGCCCCAGCATTTT. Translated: CASSRAGGSQPQHF. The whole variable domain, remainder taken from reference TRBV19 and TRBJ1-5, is DGGITQSPKYLFRKEGQNVTLSCEQNLNHDAMYWYRQDPGQGLRLIYYSQIVNDFQKGDIAEGYSVSREKKESFPLTVTSAQKNPTAFYLCASSRAGGSQPQHFGDGTRLSIL.

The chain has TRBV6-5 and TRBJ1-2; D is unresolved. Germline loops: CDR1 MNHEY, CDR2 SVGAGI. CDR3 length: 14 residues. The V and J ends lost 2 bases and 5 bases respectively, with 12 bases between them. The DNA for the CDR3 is TGTGCCAGCAGTTACGCATCTGGAGGGTATGGCTACACCTTC. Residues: CASSYASGGYGYTF.

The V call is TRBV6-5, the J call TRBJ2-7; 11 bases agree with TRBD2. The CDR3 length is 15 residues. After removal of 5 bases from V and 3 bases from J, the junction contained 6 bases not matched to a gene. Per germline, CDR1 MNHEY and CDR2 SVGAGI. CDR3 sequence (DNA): TGTGCCAGCAGTAGAACCGGGACTAGCGGCTACGAGCAGTACTTC. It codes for CASSRTGTSGYEQYF.

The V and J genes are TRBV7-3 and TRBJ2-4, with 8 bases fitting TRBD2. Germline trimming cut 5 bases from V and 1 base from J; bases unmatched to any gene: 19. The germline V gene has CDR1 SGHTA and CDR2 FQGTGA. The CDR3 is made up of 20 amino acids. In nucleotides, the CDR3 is TGTGCCAGCAGCGCCGACCCCGGGACTAGTCCCTTTACGGCCAAAAACATTCAGTACTTC. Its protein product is CASSADPGTSPFTAKNIQYF.

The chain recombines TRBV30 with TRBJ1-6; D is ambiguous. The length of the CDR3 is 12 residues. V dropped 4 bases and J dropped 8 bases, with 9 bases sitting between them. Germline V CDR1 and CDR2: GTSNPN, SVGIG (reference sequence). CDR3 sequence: CAWTRTDSPLHF. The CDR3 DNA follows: TGTGCCTGGACCCGTACAGATTCACCCCTCCACTTT.

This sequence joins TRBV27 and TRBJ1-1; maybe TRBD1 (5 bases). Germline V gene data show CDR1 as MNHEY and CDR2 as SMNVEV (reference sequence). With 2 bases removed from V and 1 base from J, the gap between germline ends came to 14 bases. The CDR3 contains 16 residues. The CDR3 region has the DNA TGTGCCAGCAGTTTACTCAAACTGACAGAGAACACTGAAGCTTTCTTT. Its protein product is CASSLLKLTENTEAFF.

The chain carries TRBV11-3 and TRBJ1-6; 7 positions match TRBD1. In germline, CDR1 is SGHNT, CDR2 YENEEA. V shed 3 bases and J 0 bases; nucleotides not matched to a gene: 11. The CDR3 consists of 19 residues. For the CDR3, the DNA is TGTGCCAGCAGCTTGGAGGGGGCTCCATCCACCTCCTATAATTCACCCCTCCACTTT. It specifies CASSLEGAPSTSYNSPLHF.

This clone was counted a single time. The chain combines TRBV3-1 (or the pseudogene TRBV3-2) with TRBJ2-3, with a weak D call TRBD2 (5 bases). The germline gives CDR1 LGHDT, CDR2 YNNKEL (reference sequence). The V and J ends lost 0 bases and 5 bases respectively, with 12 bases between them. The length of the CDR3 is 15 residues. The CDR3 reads CASSQDLSGGDTQYF. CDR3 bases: TGTGCCAGCAGCCAAGATCTGAGCGGCGGAGATACGCAGTATTTT.

The CDR3 DNA is TGCGCCAGCTCGGGACTAGCGGGAACCGGGGAGCTGTTTTTT. This encodes CASSGLAGTGELFF. The chain carries TRBV5-1 and TRBJ2-2, with TRBD2 identical over 13 bases. The CDR3 is 14 amino acids. V was pared by 7 bases and J by 5 bases, with 2 bases of the junction left unmatched. Germline CDR1 and CDR2: SGHRS and YFSETQ.

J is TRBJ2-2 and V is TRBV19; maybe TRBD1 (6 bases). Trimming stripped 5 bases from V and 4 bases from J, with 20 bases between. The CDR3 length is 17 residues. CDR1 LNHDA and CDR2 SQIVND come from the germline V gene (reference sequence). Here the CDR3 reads CASSLRQALSTTGELFF. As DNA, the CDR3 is TGTGCCAGTAGTTTAAGACAGGCGCTTTCGACCACCGGGGAGCTGTTTTTT.

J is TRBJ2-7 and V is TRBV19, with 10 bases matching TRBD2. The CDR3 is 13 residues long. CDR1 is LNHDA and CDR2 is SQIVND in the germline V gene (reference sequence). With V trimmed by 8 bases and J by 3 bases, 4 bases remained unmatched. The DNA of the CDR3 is TGTGCCAGTGAAAGCGGGAGGGGCTACGAGCAGTACTTC. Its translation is CASESGRGYEQYF.

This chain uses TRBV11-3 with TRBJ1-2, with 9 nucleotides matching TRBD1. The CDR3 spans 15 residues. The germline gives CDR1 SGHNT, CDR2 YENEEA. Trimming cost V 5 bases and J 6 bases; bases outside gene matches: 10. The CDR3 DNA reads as TGTGCCAGCAGCCGTGGACAGGGGACTAATGATGGCTACACCTTC. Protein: CASSRGQGTNDGYTF.

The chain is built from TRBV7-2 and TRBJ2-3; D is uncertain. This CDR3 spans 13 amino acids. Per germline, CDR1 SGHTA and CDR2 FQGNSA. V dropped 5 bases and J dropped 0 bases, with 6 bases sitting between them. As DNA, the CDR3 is TGTGCCAGCAGCCCCCTCAGCACAGATACGCAGTATTTT. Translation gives CASSPLSTDTQYF.

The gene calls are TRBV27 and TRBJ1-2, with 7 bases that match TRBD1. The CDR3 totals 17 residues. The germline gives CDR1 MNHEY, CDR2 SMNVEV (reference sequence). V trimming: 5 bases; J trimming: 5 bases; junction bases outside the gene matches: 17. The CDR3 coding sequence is TGTGCCAGCAGTGTAGGGGGCGCTTTAGGTTGGACTTATGGCTACACCTTC. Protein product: CASSVGGALGWTYGYTF.

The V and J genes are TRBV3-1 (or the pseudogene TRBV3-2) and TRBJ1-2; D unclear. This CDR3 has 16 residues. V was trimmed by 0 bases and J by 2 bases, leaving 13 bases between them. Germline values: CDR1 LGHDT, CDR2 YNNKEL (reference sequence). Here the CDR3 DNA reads TGTGCCAGCAGCCAAGACTCCGGGGAATTAAACTATGGCTACACCTTC. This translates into CASSQDSGELNYGYTF.

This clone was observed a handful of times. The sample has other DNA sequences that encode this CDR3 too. CDR3 in amino acids: CASSSTANTGELFF. CDR3 bases: TGTGCCAGCAGCTCGACAGCGAACACCGGGGAGCTGTTTTTT. The rearrangement joins TRBV7-3 to TRBJ2-2; a possible D gene is TRBD1 (5 bases). Germline CDR1 is SGHTA and CDR2 is FQGTGA. The CDR3 runs to 14 residues. V was cut by 4 bases and J by 0 bases, with 6 bases left in between.